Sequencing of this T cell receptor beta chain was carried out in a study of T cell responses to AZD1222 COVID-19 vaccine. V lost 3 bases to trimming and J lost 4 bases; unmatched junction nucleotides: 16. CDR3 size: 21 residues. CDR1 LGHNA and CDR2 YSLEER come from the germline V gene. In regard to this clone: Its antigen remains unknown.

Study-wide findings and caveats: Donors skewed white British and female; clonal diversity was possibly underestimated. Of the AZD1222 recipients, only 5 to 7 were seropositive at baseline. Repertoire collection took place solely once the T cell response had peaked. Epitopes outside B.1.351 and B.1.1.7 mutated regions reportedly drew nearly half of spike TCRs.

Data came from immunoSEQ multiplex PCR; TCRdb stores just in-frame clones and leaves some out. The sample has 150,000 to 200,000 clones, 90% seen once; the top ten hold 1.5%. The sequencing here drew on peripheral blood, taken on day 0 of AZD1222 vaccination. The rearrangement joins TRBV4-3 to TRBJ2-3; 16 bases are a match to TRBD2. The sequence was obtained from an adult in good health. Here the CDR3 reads CASSQNPGLAGGTPIPDTQYF. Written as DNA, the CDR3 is TGCGCCAGCAGCCAGAATCCGGGACTAGCGGGGGGGACCCCGATCCCAGATACGCAGTATTTT.